The 8 T cell receptor beta chains in this list originate from one sample, sequenced in a study of blood T cell repertoires in COVID-19. This table comes from immunoSEQ multiplex PCR, and its TCRdb copy is limited to in-frame clones, with some not included. The sample carries fewer than 250,000 clones, approximately 82% recorded once. The sample was peripheral blood. The receptors were gathered from a woman older than 75 with acute or convalescent COVID-19.

The V and J genes are TRBV24-1 and TRBJ2-1; 8 bases are shared with TRBD2. The CDR3 totals 17 residues. Germline V gives CDR1 KGHDR, CDR2 SFDVKD. V gave up 0 bases and J gave up 4 bases; unmatched junction bases: 7. The CDR3 region is CATSDLPTGRGYNEQFF. The CDR3 DNA is TGTGCCACCAGTGATTTGCCCACCGGGAGGGGATACAATGAGCAGTTCTTC.

As concerns this clone: This sample includes further DNA sequences coding for the same CDR3. The chain combines TRBV7-3 with TRBJ1-1; possible D gene TRBD1, 5 bases. The germline gives CDR1 SGHTA, CDR2 FQGTGA. The CDR3 spans 14 residues. Trimming removed 0 bases from V and 1 base from J, with 6 bases in between. This CDR3 is CASSLTGANTEAFF. The CDR3 DNA reads TGTGCCAGCAGCTTAACAGGGGCGAACACTGAAGCTTTCTTT.

The chain combines TRBV3-1 (or the pseudogene TRBV3-2) with TRBJ1-4; D perhaps matches TRBD1 (5 bases). Per germline, CDR1 LGHDT and CDR2 YNNKEL (reference sequence). The CDR3 spans 16 residues. Trimming cost V 3 bases and J 6 bases, with 17 bases left between them. The DNA for the CDR3 is TGTGCCAGCAGCCAGAAGGTGGCAGGGCGGTATGAAAAACTGTTTTTT. Translating gives CASSQKVAGRYEKLFF.

This clone was seen only a few times. The rearrangement joins TRBV10-1 to TRBJ1-2; 7 bases fit TRBD1. Looked up from germline, CDR1 is WNHNN and CDR2 is SYGVQD (reference sequence). This CDR3 comprises 16 residues. The junction had 8 bases not matched to a gene; V was cut back by 0 bases and J by 4 bases. CDR3 DNA sequence: TGCGCCAGCAGTGAGTCGCCTAACCGGGACAGCTATGGCTACACCTTC. Translating it yields CASSESPNRDSYGYTF.

This chain joins TRBV6-5 and TRBJ1-5, with D uncertain. This CDR3 contains 15 residues. V was shortened by 7 bases and J by 0 bases, with 13 bases between the two germline ends. CDR1 is MNHEY and CDR2 is SVGAGI in the germline V gene. CDR3 DNA sequence: TGTGCCAGCAAAGACCAGGCCCGTAGCAATCAGCCCCAGCATTTT. Residues: CASKDQARSNQPQHF.

V gene TRBV10-3 combines with J gene TRBJ1-3, with D hard to call. Germline loops: CDR1 ENHRY, CDR2 SYGVKD. The CDR3 contains 14 residues. Trimming took off 7 bases at V and 0 bases at J, with 10 bases between the two ends. The CDR3 nucleotides read TGTGCCATCAAATCAGGTGACTCTGGAAACACCATATATTTT. Encoded protein: CAIKSGDSGNTIYF.

The rearrangement links TRBV2 to TRBJ1-2; D gene ambiguous. V gave up 7 bases and J gave up 3 bases, with 15 bases separating them. The CDR3 has 14 amino acids. Germline V gene lookup returns CDR1 SNHLY and CDR2 FYNNEI. The CDR3 bases are TGTGCCAGCAAGTTAGAGGGTGGGTACTATGGCTACACCTTC. Its translation: CASKLEGGYYGYTF.

The V gene is TRBV7-7, the J gene TRBJ2-7, with D possibly being TRBD1 (6 bases). V shed 1 base and J shed 2 bases, with 12 bases lying between them. Germline V CDR1 and CDR2: SSHAT, FNYEAQ (reference sequence). The CDR3 runs to 15 residues. CDR3 protein: CASSLGQGSTYEQYF. Here the CDR3 DNA reads TGTGCCAGCAGCTTAGGGCAGGGGAGCACCTACGAGCAGTACTTC.